The 15 T cell receptor beta chains below all came from one sample that was sequenced in a study of control samples from healthy donors and cancer patients. The table came from immunoSEQ multiplex PCR; TCRdb's copy has only in-frame clones and leaves some out. Of 100,000 to 150,000 clones in the sample, about 94% are singletons; the top ten hold about 3.6%. The specimen was blood. The receptors come from a young man in good health.

The CDR3 loop is CASSPGQGLGQPQHF. CDR3 in DNA: TGTGCCAGCAGTCCTGGACAGGGTCTCGGGCAGCCCCAGCATTTT. The J gene is TRBJ1-5, the V gene TRBV6-6; TRBD1 agrees at 8 bases. After removal of 5 bases from V and 7 bases from J, the junction contained 10 bases not matched to a gene. There are 15 residues in the CDR3. CDR1 and CDR2 (germline): MNHNY, SVGAGI (reference sequence).

J is TRBJ1-1 and V is TRBV7-3, with D possibly matching TRBD1 (6 bases). Trimming shortened V by 2 bases and J by 6 bases, and 16 bases separated the two germline ends. The CDR3 contains 15 residues. The germline CDR1 and CDR2 sequences are SGHTA and FQGTGA. This chain's CDR3 is CASSLLGGFGAEAFF. CDR3 coding DNA: TGTGCCAGCAGCTTATTAGGGGGGTTCGGCGCTGAAGCTTTCTTT.

The rearrangement uses TRBV5-3 and TRBJ1-5; D unresolved. TRBV5-3 is filed as an ORF, its function uncertain. V shed 1 base and J shed 6 bases, with 2 bases lying between them. The CDR3 sequence is 11 residues long. In nucleotides, the CDR3 is TGTGCCAGAAGCTTGTTTCAGCCCCAGCATTTT. Translation: CARSLFQPQHF.

This clone was seen once. Other nucleotide sequences from this sample produce the same CDR3. The CDR3 DNA is TGTGCCAGCAGTTACTCCAAATCCTACGAGCAGTACTTC. Protein product: CASSYSKSYEQYF. V is TRBV6-2 or TRBV6-3 and J is TRBJ2-7; D unresolved. V dropped 0 bases and J dropped 1 base, with 4 bases sitting between them. The CDR3 is 13 residues long. In germline, CDR1 is MNHEY, CDR2 SVGEGT.

This sequence joins TRBV23-1 and TRBJ2-7; D is undetermined. TRBV23-1 is noted as an ORF with a role that remains uncertain. The CDR3 consists of 12 residues. V lost 1 base and J lost 4, with 5 bases in between. The CDR3 protein is CASSQWGYEQYF. CDR3 DNA: TGCGCCAGCAGTCAATGGGGATACGAGCAGTACTTC.

V and J are TRBV7-9 and TRBJ2-7, with D perhaps TRBD2 (5 bases). The germline V and J ends were trimmed by 5 bases and 4 bases, with 9 bases remaining between them. The CDR3 runs to 12 residues. Per the germline V gene, CDR1 is SEHNR and CDR2 is FQNEAQ (reference sequence). Here the CDR3 reads CASSPLEYEQYF. The CDR3 nucleotides are TGTGCCAGCAGCCCACTAGAATACGAGCAGTACTTC.

The chain combines TRBV19 with TRBJ2-7; 9 nucleotides align to TRBD1. Germline CDR1 and CDR2: LNHDA and SQIVND (reference sequence). Trimming took 2 bases from V and 6 from J; bases not matched to a gene: 2. The CDR3 loop spans 13 amino acids. The chain's CDR3 is CASSITGGGEQYF. CDR3 nucleotide sequence: TGTGCCAGTAGTATAACAGGGGGCGGCGAGCAGTACTTC. The complete variable domain, with remaining parts taken from reference TRBV19 and TRBJ2-7, reads DGGITQSPKYLFRKEGQNVTLSCEQNLNHDAMYWYRQDPGQGLRLIYYSQIVNDFQKGDIAEGYSVSREKKESFPLTVTSAQKNPTAFYLCASSITGGGEQYFGPGTRLTVT.

The chain couples TRBV19 to TRBJ2-1; 11 bases match TRBD1. Unmatched junction bases numbered 7, after V lost 4 bases and J lost 5 bases. CDR3 length: 16 residues. CDR1 and CDR2 from the germline V gene are LNHDA and SQIVND (reference sequence). The DNA for the CDR3 is TGTGCCAGTAGTAGCACAGGGACAGGGGGGGACAATGAGCAGTTCTTC. This encodes CASSSTGTGGDNEQFF.

This chain joins TRBV7-3 and TRBJ2-5; D possibly corresponds to TRBD2 (6 bases). CDR1 and CDR2 (germline): SGHTA, FQGTGA. V gave up 1 base and J gave up 1 base, with 10 bases separating them. The CDR3 is 15 residues long. The CDR3 coding sequence is TGTGCCAGCAGCTTAAGGGGACTGGCCCAAGAGACCCAGTACTTC. It yields the protein CASSLRGLAQETQYF.

The sample holds a few counts of this clone. The rearrangement links TRBV5-1 to TRBJ1-2, with 8 bases lining up with TRBD1. The CDR3 runs 16 residues. Germline V gene sequence: CDR1 SGHRS, CDR2 YFSETQ. V trimming: 0 bases; J trimming: 1 base; junction bases outside the gene matches: 5. The CDR3 DNA follows: TGCGCCAGCAGCTTGGCATCCGGACAGGGTAACTATGGCTACACCTTC. This encodes CASSLASGQGNYGYTF.

This clone was seen more than once but under ten times. In nucleotides, the CDR3 is TGTGCCAGCAGTGAGCGAGACAGCTACACAGATACGCAGTATTTT. Protein: CASSERDSYTDTQYF. This chain uses TRBV2 with TRBJ2-3, with D possibly TRBD1 on 5 matching bases. Germline values: CDR1 SNHLY, CDR2 FYNNEI. The V end was cut by 3 bases, the J end by 2 bases, with 12 bases between. The CDR3 has 15 amino acids.

This clone was detected only a few times. The V call is TRBV11-2, the J call TRBJ1-2; no definite D call. Trimming left V 6 bases short and J 8 bases short, with 19 bases between. The CDR3 extends over 14 amino acids. The germline CDR1 and CDR2 sequences are SGHAT and FQNNGV. The CDR3 is CASSNLMAGVGYTF. Here the CDR3 DNA reads TGTGCCAGCAGTAATCTCATGGCCGGGGTAGGCTACACCTTC.

The gene calls are TRBV2 and TRBJ1-4; perhaps TRBD1 as D (5 bases). Per germline, CDR1 SNHLY and CDR2 FYNNEI. Trimming took off 6 bases at V and 4 bases at J, with 12 bases between the two ends. The CDR3 runs 14 residues. CDR3 coding DNA: TGTGCCAGCAGCCGGCGACAGATTAATGAAAAACTGTTTTTT. This gives the protein CASSRRQINEKLFF.

The rearrangement links TRBV29-1 to TRBJ1-2; D is ambiguous. CDR1 and CDR2 (germline): SQVTM, ANQGSEA. The CDR3 is made up of 12 amino acids. Trimming pared 1 base from V and 7 bases from J, leaving 10 bases between. The CDR3 here is CSVEVQQRGYTF. In DNA, the CDR3 is TGCAGCGTTGAAGTACAGCAGCGTGGCTACACCTTC.

The rearrangement links TRBV19 to TRBJ2-6; D gene uncertain. The germline V gene encodes CDR1 LNHDA and CDR2 SQIVND (reference sequence). This CDR3 comprises 12 residues. CDR3 loop: CAASSGANVLTF. The CDR3 nucleotides are TGTGCGGCGTCCTCTGGGGCCAACGTCCTGACTTTC.